Below are 13 T cell receptor beta chains sequenced from a single sample in a study of cytomegalovirus exposure and HLA in healthy donors. Primers included in the PCR were 60 Vbeta and 13 Jbeta primers. Generated by immunoSEQ multiplex PCR, the TCRdb table keeps only in-frame clones and is missing some. The table includes approximately 170,000 clones, roughly 80% detected once. The sample taken for sequencing was PBMCs. The source of these receptors is a male donor in good health and CMV-seronegative.

This clone was recorded only once. One end of the junction varies from germline; a read error may be responsible. This chain links TRBV29-1 with TRBJ2-7; D may match TRBD1 or TRBD2 (5 bases each). The CDR3 contains 12 residues. The germline gives CDR1 SQVTM, CDR2 ANQGSEA. The CDR3 nucleotides are TGCAGCGTCGAAGGGACCGGGGACGAGCAGTACTTC. Its translation is CSVEGTGDEQYF.

The chain links TRBV5-6 to TRBJ1-3; possibly TRBD1 for D (5 bases). The CDR3 has 16 residues. V lost 0 bases, J lost 4 bases, and 14 bases lay in between. The germline V gene has CDR1 SGHDT and CDR2 YYEEEE. In DNA form, the CDR3 reads TGTGCCAGCAGCTTGGTGGGTCCCTCAGGGGGAAACACCATATATTTT. It is translated as CASSLVGPSGGNTIYF.

This chain connects TRBV14 to TRBJ2-2; D is unresolved. Germline loops: CDR1 SGHDN, CDR2 FVKESK. The V gene lost 0 bases and the J gene lost 2 bases, with 4 bases spanning the gap. CDR3 length: 14 amino acids. The CDR3 sequence is CASSQDLNTGELFF. DNA of the CDR3: TGTGCCAGCAGCCAAGATCTAAACACCGGGGAGCTGTTTTTT.

DNA for the CDR3: TGTGCCAGCAGCTCCTCCCTTAACCGGGACAATCGTGACGAGCAGTACTTC. Protein product: CASSSSLNRDNRDEQYF. The chain carries TRBV7-3 and TRBJ2-7, with D perhaps TRBD1 (6 bases). V was shortened by 4 bases and J by 5 bases, with 24 bases between the two germline ends. This CDR3 comprises 17 residues. Germline V gene data show CDR1 as SGHTA and CDR2 as FQGTGA.

This clone appeared a few times. The genes are TRBV19 and TRBJ1-1; D not resolved. Germline V lookup: CDR1 LNHDA, CDR2 SQIVND (reference sequence). This CDR3 comprises 16 residues. Trimming removed 4 bases from V and 0 bases from J, with 15 bases in between. The CDR3 spells CASSTPRGTMNTEAFF. The DNA for the CDR3 is TGTGCCAGTAGTACCCCCCGTGGCACCATGAACACTGAAGCTTTCTTT.

The genes are TRBV11-2 and TRBJ1-4; TRBD1 matches at 11 bases. Trimming took 4 bases from V and 8 from J; bases not matched to a gene: 6. This CDR3 contains 15 residues. Looked up from germline, CDR1 is SGHAT and CDR2 is FQNNGV. CDR3 loop: CASSSRDRGREKLFF. The CDR3 bases are TGTGCCAGCAGCTCCCGGGACAGGGGGAGGGAAAAACTGTTTTTT.

The V and J genes are TRBV5-1 and TRBJ2-5; 9 nucleotides agree with TRBD1. The CDR3 spans 15 residues. The junction had 10 bases not matched to a gene; V was cut back by 5 bases and J by 5 bases. Germline V CDR1 and CDR2: SGHRS, YFSETQ. CDR3 coding DNA: TGCGCCAGCAGTAAAGGACAGGGGACGTCGGAGACCCAGTACTTC. Translation: CASSKGQGTSETQYF. The complete variable domain, with remaining parts taken from reference TRBV5-1 and TRBJ2-5, reads KAGVTQTPRYLIKTRGQQVTLSCSPISGHRSVSWYQQTPGQGLQFLFEYFSETQRNKGNFPGRFSGRQFSNSRSEMNVSTLELGDSALYLCASSKGQGTSETQYFGPGTRLLVL.

The chain has TRBV13 and TRBJ2-1; 8 bases are shared with TRBD2. Per germline, CDR1 PRHDT and CDR2 FYEKMQ (reference sequence). This CDR3 region has 16 residues. The J segment lost 9 bases and the V segment lost 5 bases, leaving 15 bases of the junction unmatched. DNA of the CDR3: TGTGCCAGCAGCGCCTCACTAGCGGCGCAATTGGGTGAGCAGTTCTTC. Its protein is CASSASLAAQLGEQFF. The complete variable domain, with remaining parts taken from reference TRBV13 and TRBJ2-1, reads AAGVIQSPRHLIKEKRETATLKCYPIPRHDTVYWYQQGPGQDPQFLISFYEKMQSDKGSIPDRFSAQQFSDYHSELNMSSLELGDSALYFCASSASLAAQLGEQFFGPGTRLTVL.

The chain carries TRBV10-1 and TRBJ1-5; D is uncertain. V lost 5 bases and J lost 4, with 6 bases in between. The CDR3 runs to 12 residues. Germline V gene data show CDR1 as WNHNN and CDR2 as SYGVQD (reference sequence). The CDR3 DNA sequence: TGCGCCAGCAGTCTAGAGAATCAGCCCCAGCATTTT. Its translation: CASSLENQPQHF.

The V and J genes are TRBV19 and TRBJ1-5, with D hard to call. Per the germline V gene, CDR1 is LNHDA and CDR2 is SQIVND (reference sequence). The CDR3 consists of 15 residues. Trimming took off 4 bases at V and 0 bases at J, with 10 bases between the two ends. DNA for the CDR3: TGTGCCAGTAGTACACGGTTAGCTAGCAATCAGCCCCAGCATTTT. Translated, it gives CASSTRLASNQPQHF.

The V call is TRBV6-6, the J call TRBJ1-4; D is ambiguous. Deletions cut 0 bases from V and 8 bases from J, with 7 bases between. CDR3 length equals 13 residues. Germline CDR1 and CDR2: MNHNY and SVGAGI (reference sequence). This CDR3 reads CASSYSPGEKLFF. CDR3 DNA sequence: TGTGCCAGCAGTTACTCGCCCGGGGAAAAACTGTTTTTT.

V usage is TRBV11-2 and J usage is TRBJ2-2; D may be TRBD2 (5 bases). This CDR3 spans 14 amino acids. With 1 base removed from V and 7 bases from J, the gap between germline ends came to 10 bases. Germline V gene sequence: CDR1 SGHAT, CDR2 FQNNGV. The CDR3 DNA reads as TGTGCCAGCAGCTTAGTCGGGAAGGGCGGGGAGCTGTTTTTT. Its protein is CASSLVGKGGELFF.

This sequence joins TRBV6-6 and TRBJ1-2; the D gene is possibly TRBD1 (6 bases). Per germline, CDR1 MNHNY and CDR2 SVGAGI (reference sequence). This CDR3 has 13 amino acids. Between the trimmed V and J ends, which lost 2 bases and 4 bases, there was a span of 8 bases. The CDR3 region has the DNA TGTGCCAGCAGTTACGAGGACAGCTATGGCTACACCTTC. This encodes CASSYEDSYGYTF.